Below, 14 T cell receptor beta chains from the same sample are listed, as sequenced in a study of blood T cells in healthy people across ages. A second PCR of roughly 7 to 11 cycles used a sample-barcoded 5' primer and a J-beta primer mix. TCRdb fed the 5' RACE reads into MiXCR, producing one record per CDR3 protein. The sample records 750,000 to 850,000 distinct CDR3 sequences, around 25% being singletons. The sample was also reused in another study, on T cells of mothers and their children.

The sequenced sample consisted of blood. Receptors were obtained from a boy between 10 and 17 years old in good health.

The chain uses TRBV7-2 and TRBJ2-4; tentative D call: TRBD2 (7 bases). The CDR3 has 14 residues. V was pared by 0 bases and J by 8 bases, with 11 bases between. The germline V gene encodes CDR1 SGHTA and CDR2 FQGNSA. The CDR3 here is CASSLAGGADIQYF. As DNA, the CDR3 is TGTGCCAGCAGCTTAGCTGGGGGGGCAGACATTCAGTACTTC. Supplemented by reference TRBV7-2 and TRBJ2-4, the full variable domain reads GAGVSQSPSNKVTEKGKDVELRCDPISGHTALYWYRQSLGQGLEFLIYFQGNSAPDKSGLPSDRFSAERTGGSVSTLTIQRTQQEDSAVYLCASSLAGGADIQYFGAGTRLSVL.

This clonotype was seen more than once but under ten times. V is TRBV29-1 and J is TRBJ1-2; a weak D match, TRBD1 (5 bases). The V and J ends lost 6 bases and 6 bases respectively, with 11 bases between them. This CDR3 region has 11 residues. Germline loops: CDR1 SQVTM, CDR2 ANQGSEA. The CDR3 region is CSVRREDGYTF. The CDR3 region has the DNA TGCAGCGTCCGCAGGGAAGATGGCTACACCTTC.

This clonotype occurred a few times. V usage is TRBV11-2 and J usage is TRBJ2-5; D ambiguous. V shed 6 bases and J shed 3 bases, with 8 bases lying between them. Germline assignment: CDR1 SGHAT and CDR2 FQNNGV. This CDR3 is built from 12 residues. The CDR3 DNA follows: TGTGCCAGCAGGGGCCAGAAAGAGACCCAGTACTTC. As protein: CASRGQKETQYF. The full variable domain, with the rest looked up from reference TRBV11-2 and TRBJ2-5, is EAGVAQSPRYKIIEKRQSVAFWCNPISGHATLYWYQQILGQGPKLLIQFQNNGVVDDSQLPKDRFSAERLKGVDSTLKIQPAKLEDSAVYLCASRGQKETQYFGPGTRLLVL.

The V gene is TRBV2, the J gene TRBJ2-5; D is ambiguous. Trimming shortened V by 1 base and J by 1 base, and 7 bases separated the two germline ends. Germline V gives CDR1 SNHLY, CDR2 FYNNEI. The CDR3 totals 14 residues. The CDR3 DNA reads TGTGCCAGCAGTGAAGTCAGGCCCCAAGAGACCCAGTACTTC. Translated: CASSEVRPQETQYF.

This clonotype was observed once. A junction end diverges from the germline sequence, so it may reflect a read error. The V gene is TRBV4-2, the J gene TRBJ2-4, with 9 bases identical to TRBD2. The CDR3 runs 17 residues. CDR1 is LGHNA, CDR2 YNFKEQ, per germline. The CDR3, as DNA: TGTGCCAGCAGCCAAGATGTAGCGGGAGTAACCAAAAACATTCAGTCCTTC. It yields the protein CASSQDVAGVTKNIQSF.

Comments on this clonotype: It is likely a read error, because the conserved phenylalanine at the end of the CDR3 is missing. The chain employs TRBV6-2 or TRBV6-3 and TRBJ1-1; D might be TRBD1 (6 bases). CDR1 MNHEY and CDR2 SVGEGT come from the germline V gene. This CDR3 has 15 amino acids. V shed 8 bases and J shed 0 bases, with 16 bases lying between them. The CDR3 loop reads CASGTRTALNTEAFS. DNA for the CDR3: TGTGCCAGCGGCACCCGGACAGCCCTGAACACTGAAGCTTTCTCT.

This clonotype was found a few times. V usage is TRBV6-2 or TRBV6-3 and J usage is TRBJ2-1; TRBD1 agrees at 9 bases. Per germline, CDR1 MNHEY and CDR2 SVGEGT. After removal of 6 bases from V and 7 bases from J, the junction contained 10 bases not matched to a gene. The CDR3 runs to 15 residues. CDR3 sequence: CASRELWTGENEQFF. The DNA for the CDR3 is TGTGCCAGCAGGGAACTTTGGACAGGGGAGAATGAGCAGTTCTTC.

This chain links TRBV12-3 or TRBV12-4 with TRBJ2-7, with D perhaps TRBD1 (6 bases). This CDR3 has 15 amino acids. Trimming left V 5 bases short and J 2 bases short, with 16 bases between. CDR3 in DNA: TGTGCCAGCAGTCGGAAAGGGGGAACAACCTACGAGCAGTACTTC. Its translation is CASSRKGGTTYEQYF.

V gene TRBV18 combines with J gene TRBJ2-5; D remains ambiguous. The CDR3 loop spans 14 amino acids. The germline V gene encodes CDR1 KGHSH and CDR2 LQKENI. The V end was cut by 3 bases, the J end by 1 base, with 9 bases between. The CDR3 nucleotides read TGTGCCAGCTCACCCCCTGAGCTCCAAGAGACCCAGTACTTC. It specifies CASSPPELQETQYF.

This clonotype was seen only a few times. The rearrangement links TRBV21-1 to TRBJ1-5; TRBD1, the table's D call, was not compared with the DNA. TRBV21-1 is a documented pseudogene. This CDR3 is built from 18 residues. The CDR3 is CANSNRRTGLISNQPQHF. The CDR3 coding sequence is TGTGCCAACAGCAACCGCCGTACAGGGCTGATTAGCAATCAGCCCCAGCATTTT.

This clonotype was seen more than once but under ten times. The rearrangement links TRBV14 to TRBJ2-7; D perhaps matches TRBD2 (5 bases). Germline values: CDR1 SGHDN, CDR2 FVKESK. Trimming stripped 4 bases from V and 1 base from J, with 14 bases between. This CDR3 spans 15 amino acids. The CDR3 DNA is TGTGCCAGCAGCCCCCGGACGGACTCTTCCTACGAGCAGTACTTC. Translating gives CASSPRTDSSYEQYF.

This clonotype was found a few times. This chain uses TRBV11-2 with TRBJ2-4; the match to TRBD2 covers 7 bases. Germline CDR1 is SGHAT and CDR2 is FQNNGV. CDR3 length: 17 residues. V lost 1 base to trimming and J lost 4 bases; unmatched junction nucleotides: 10. CDR3 nucleotides: TGTGCCAGCAGCTTAGGACTTGGGACTATCGGGAAAAACATTCAGTACTTC. Its protein is CASSLGLGTIGKNIQYF.

This chain uses TRBV4-3 with TRBJ1-5, with a possible D match to TRBD1 (6 bases). Per germline, CDR1 LGHNA and CDR2 YSLEER. There are 15 residues in the CDR3. Trimming took 1 base from V and 6 from J, leaving 13 bases between them. CDR3 amino acids: CASSQVRGALQPQHF. The CDR3 DNA sequence: TGCGCCAGCAGCCAAGTTCGGGGGGCGCTTCAGCCCCAGCATTTT.

This clonotype was counted a few times. The V call is TRBV20-1, the J call TRBJ1-5; 10 bases map to TRBD1. Germline V CDR1 and CDR2: DFQATT, SNEGSKA (reference sequence). Germline trimming cut 6 bases from V and 4 bases from J; bases unmatched to any gene: 9. The CDR3 is 15 residues long. In DNA form, the CDR3 reads TGCAGTGCGCCGACAGGGGGCCAAGGGAATCAGCCCCAGCATTTT. It specifies CSAPTGGQGNQPQHF.